One sample yielded the 30 T cell receptor beta chains listed below, sequenced in a study of cytomegalovirus exposure and HLA in healthy donors. Researchers ran the PCR with 60 Vbeta and 13 Jbeta primers. The protocol was immunoSEQ multiplex PCR, while the TCRdb copy is restricted to in-frame clones and leaves out a portion. The data show roughly 130,000 clones, about 80% seen once. The sample comprised PBMCs. All receptors derive from a young man in good health and CMV-seronegative.

Written as DNA, the CDR3 is TGTGCCAGCAGCTTAGCAGGGGCAAACTATGGCTACACCTTC. Translating gives CASSLAGANYGYTF. This chain uses TRBV7-9 with TRBJ1-2, with a weak D call TRBD1 (5 bases). The CDR3 covers 14 residues. The germline V gene has CDR1 SEHNR and CDR2 FQNEAQ (reference sequence). Between the trimmed V and J ends, which lost 0 bases and 2 bases, there was a span of 7 bases.

V is TRBV29-1 and J is TRBJ2-5; TRBD2 aligns across 7 bases. The trim removed 3 bases at V and 5 bases at J, leaving 0 bases unmatched. Germline V gene lookup returns CDR1 SQVTM and CDR2 ANQGSEA. CDR3 length: 11 residues. Here the CDR3 DNA reads TGCAGCGTTGAGACTAGCGAGACCCAGTACTTC. This sequence encodes CSVETSETQYF.

There are a few counts of this clone. The gene calls are TRBV2 and TRBJ2-1, with TRBD1 matching over 7 bases. V dropped 10 bases and J dropped 4; count of bases not matched to a gene: 10. Germline V lookup: CDR1 SNHLY, CDR2 FYNNEI. This CDR3 contains 14 residues. CDR3 in DNA: TGTGCCAACGAACCGGGACAGCGTTACAATGAGCAGTTCTTC. Residues: CANEPGQRYNEQFF.

This clone has a single count. The V call is TRBV11-2, the J call TRBJ2-1, with D hard to call. Germline V CDR1 and CDR2: SGHAT, FQNNGV. The CDR3 contains 11 residues. Trimming stripped 4 bases from V and 8 bases from J, with 6 bases between. CDR3 nucleotide sequence: TGTGCCAGCAGCTCGAGCTATGAGCAGTTCTTC. Translation gives CASSSSYEQFF.

The V call is TRBV5-6, the J call TRBJ2-1; 8 nucleotides agree with TRBD1. Germline CDR1 reads SGHDT; CDR2 reads YYEEEE. V was pared by 0 bases and J by 8 bases, with 4 bases of the junction left unmatched. This CDR3 comprises 14 residues. This CDR3 reads CASSLGQGSDEQFF. The CDR3 DNA reads TGTGCCAGCAGCTTGGGACAGGGGTCCGATGAGCAGTTCTTC.

The V call is TRBV9, the J call TRBJ2-1; TRBD2 agrees at 12 bases. CDR1 and CDR2 from the germline V gene are SGDLS and YYNGEE. CDR3 length equals 19 residues. With 0 bases clipped from V and 0 bases from J, the junction kept 7 bases outside the gene matches. The CDR3 spells CASSVETSGSWGSYNEQFF. The CDR3 region has the DNA TGTGCCAGCAGCGTAGAGACTAGCGGGAGTTGGGGCTCCTACAATGAGCAGTTCTTC.

Of note for this clone: Its ends do not fully match the called genes, so a read error is possible. Here the CDR3 reads CSSSLSVFRQETQYF. CDR3 in DNA: TGTTCCAGCAGCTTATCGGTTTTCAGGCAAGAGACCCAGTACTTC. The chain has TRBV7-9 and TRBJ2-5; D is undetermined. The germline CDR1 and CDR2 sequences are SEHNR and FQNEAQ (reference sequence). CDR3 size: 15 residues.

The V call is TRBV4-1, the J call TRBJ2-7, with D tentatively TRBD2 (6 bases). The CDR3 is 15 amino acids. Germline-derived CDR1 and CDR2 are MGHRA and YSYEKL. V lost 3 bases to trimming and J lost 4 bases, with 16 bases between them. The CDR3 DNA is TGCGCCAGCAGCCAGGAGGGGCAGTACACGTACGAGCAGTACTTC. Amino acid sequence: CASSQEGQYTYEQYF.

As to this clone: One junction end disagrees with the germline gene, perhaps due to a read error. The rearrangement uses TRBV7-9 and TRBJ2-5; D uncertain. CDR1 is SEHNR, CDR2 FQNEAQ, per germline (reference sequence). The CDR3 totals 12 residues. The CDR3 loop is CSSSSLQETQYF. The CDR3 DNA is TGTTCCAGCAGCTCCCTCCAAGAGACCCAGTACTTC.

This clone occurred once. The chain carries TRBV2 and TRBJ1-5, with D tentatively TRBD1 (5 bases). Germline-derived CDR1 and CDR2 are SNHLY and FYNNEI. The length of the CDR3 is 16 residues. V shed 6 bases and J shed 7 bases, with 22 bases lying between them. The CDR3 bases are TGTGCCAGCAGAGCCCTTTTTGGCAGGGAGGAACAGCCCCAGCATTTT. It specifies CASRALFGREEQPQHF. Drawing the rest from reference TRBV2 and TRBJ1-5, the complete variable domain is EPEVTQTPSHQVTQMGQEVILRCVPISNHLYFYWYRQILGQKVEFLVSFYNNEISEKSEIFDDQFSVERPDGSNFTLKIRSTKLEDSAMYFCASRALFGREEQPQHFGDGTRLSIL.

The chain links TRBV11-2 to TRBJ1-2; TRBD1 matches at 10 bases. This CDR3 contains 17 residues. Germline lookup yields CDR1 SGHAT and CDR2 FQNNGV. Unmatched junction bases numbered 15, after V lost 6 bases and J lost 5 bases. The CDR3 is CASSSDAGTGVRYGYTF. The CDR3 DNA is TGTGCCAGCAGTTCCGACGCGGGGACAGGGGTACGGTATGGCTACACCTTC.

This sequence joins TRBV28 and TRBJ1-2; 8 bases are shared with TRBD1. Germline CDR1 MDHEN, CDR2 SYDVKM. The CDR3 length is 14 residues. Trimming took 3 bases from V and 5 from J; bases not matched to a gene: 5. CDR3 bases: TGTGCCAGCAGTTTGGGGACAGGACCTTATGGCTACACCTTC. This codes for CASSLGTGPYGYTF.

The rearrangement uses TRBV2 and TRBJ2-1; the match to TRBD2 covers 7 bases. The CDR3 consists of 16 residues. The V gene's germline CDR1 is SNHLY and CDR2 FYNNEI. Trimming cost V 3 bases and J 0 bases; bases outside gene matches: 5. The CDR3 DNA reads as TGTGCCAGCAGTGAGGGACTACTAAGCTCCTACAATGAGCAGTTCTTC. It encodes CASSEGLLSSYNEQFF.

This chain joins TRBV7-9 and TRBJ2-7; 14 nucleotides align to TRBD2. V trimming: 5 bases; J trimming: 7 bases; junction bases outside the gene matches: 7. The CDR3 runs 15 residues. CDR1 and CDR2 (germline): SEHNR, FQNEAQ (reference sequence). The CDR3 DNA is TGTGCCAGCAGCACCCGACTAGCGGGAGGGAGAGAGCAGTACTTC. This sequence encodes CASSTRLAGGREQYF.

The chain carries TRBV2 and TRBJ2-1, with 7 positions matching TRBD2. J lost 0 bases, V lost 6 bases, and 2 bases had no gene match. This CDR3 contains 14 residues. Per germline, CDR1 SNHLY and CDR2 FYNNEI. The CDR3 region is CASSRLASYNEQFF. CDR3 sequence (DNA): TGTGCCAGCAGCCGACTAGCCTCCTACAATGAGCAGTTCTTC.

The chain has TRBV19 and TRBJ2-7; 7 nucleotides match TRBD2. With V trimmed by 3 bases and J by 5 bases, 4 bases remained unmatched. Germline V gene sequence: CDR1 LNHDA, CDR2 SQIVND (reference sequence). The CDR3 covers 13 residues. This CDR3 reads CASSIGGVHEQYF. In DNA, the CDR3 is TGTGCCAGTAGTATTGGGGGGGTCCACGAGCAGTACTTC.

This chain uses TRBV21-1 with TRBJ2-7; TRBD2, the D gene given by the table, was not confirmed from the DNA. TRBV21-1 is annotated as a pseudogene. This CDR3 comprises 16 residues. This CDR3 reads CASSTSTSGGSYEQYF. The CDR3 DNA reads TGTGCCAGCAGCACCTCAACTAGCGGAGGCTCCTACGAGCAGTACTTC.

This clone was counted between two and nine times. The CDR3 region is CASSQKSGNTEAFF. In nucleotides, the CDR3 is TGCGCCAGCAGCCAAAAATCGGGGAACACTGAAGCTTTCTTT. This rearrangement joins TRBV4-1 to TRBJ1-1; D call uncertain. The germline V gene encodes CDR1 MGHRA and CDR2 YSYEKL. This CDR3 has 14 residues. Trimming removed 2 bases at V and 1 base at J, with 8 bases between.

The rearrangement uses TRBV30 and TRBJ2-3, with 8 nucleotides matching TRBD2. The CDR3 totals 18 residues. The junction had 21 bases not matched to a gene; V was cut back by 4 bases and J by 6 bases. Germline V CDR1 and CDR2: GTSNPN, SVGIG (reference sequence). The DNA of the CDR3 is TGTGCCTGGACCCCTGAGAGGGTAGCGGGGTTATATAGCGATACGCAGTATTTT. This sequence encodes CAWTPERVAGLYSDTQYF.

This clone has only one observation. This chain connects TRBV7-9 to TRBJ2-1, with 7 positions matching TRBD2. Germline CDR1 and CDR2: SEHNR and FQNEAQ (reference sequence). The CDR3 runs 15 residues. The V gene end was trimmed by 0 bases and the J gene end by 8 bases; junction bases not matched to a gene: 7. The CDR3 loop reads CASSLAGGIVDEQFF. Here the CDR3 DNA reads TGTGCCAGCAGCTTAGCGGGAGGGATTGTGGATGAGCAGTTCTTC.

The chain recombines TRBV29-1 with TRBJ1-1; 7 bases agree with TRBD1. There are 13 residues in the CDR3. Germline trimming cut 4 bases from V and 2 bases from J; bases unmatched to any gene: 4. Per germline, CDR1 SQVTM and CDR2 ANQGSEA. CDR3 DNA sequence: TGCAGCGTTGGGGGACAGCGAAACACTGAAGCTTTCTTT. It translates to CSVGGQRNTEAFF.

This clone has only one observation. The chain uses TRBV5-6 and TRBJ2-1, with 7 bases identical to TRBD1. Trimming at V came to 4 bases and at J to 4 bases, leaving 11 bases not matched to a gene. The CDR3 is made up of 16 amino acids. Germline V gene lookup returns CDR1 SGHDT and CDR2 YYEEEE. The CDR3 reads CASSRRQGEAYNEQFF. CDR3 in DNA: TGTGCCAGCAGCCGAAGACAGGGTGAAGCATACAATGAGCAGTTCTTC.

The chain recombines TRBV19 with TRBJ2-1; D remains ambiguous. V was trimmed by 1 base and J by 7 bases, leaving 14 bases between them. Germline V gives CDR1 LNHDA, CDR2 SQIVND (reference sequence). The CDR3 runs to 15 residues. CDR3 nucleotides: TGTGCCAGTAGTATAGGGTCGAGGAGTACGAATGAGCAGTTCTTC. It specifies CASSIGSRSTNEQFF. The entire variable domain, with the rest obtained from reference TRBV19 and TRBJ2-1, is as follows: DGGITQSPKYLFRKEGQNVTLSCEQNLNHDAMYWYRQDPGQGLRLIYYSQIVNDFQKGDIAEGYSVSREKKESFPLTVTSAQKNPTAFYLCASSIGSRSTNEQFFGPGTRLTVL.

This chain uses TRBV28 with TRBJ2-7; tentatively, D is TRBD1 (6 bases). Germline CDR1 is MDHEN and CDR2 is SYDVKM. The CDR3 runs 20 residues. Trimming took 3 bases from V and 0 from J, leaving 27 bases between them. CDR3 DNA sequence: TGTGCCAGCAGTTTCCCGTACGGACAGACGGAAAATGCCCTCTCCTACGAGCAGTACTTC. This sequence encodes CASSFPYGQTENALSYEQYF.

The gene calls are TRBV5-1 and TRBJ2-1, with 8 bases matching TRBD1. Germline-derived CDR1 and CDR2 are SGHRS and YFSETQ. The CDR3 runs 15 residues. J gave up 6 bases and V 6 bases, and 11 bases lay outside the gene matches. CDR3: CASILGTGLRNEQFF. For the CDR3, the DNA is TGCGCCAGCATCCTCGGGACAGGTCTTCGCAATGAGCAGTTCTTC. Full variable domain (missing parts from reference TRBV5-1 and TRBJ2-1): KAGVTQTPRYLIKTRGQQVTLSCSPISGHRSVSWYQQTPGQGLQFLFEYFSETQRNKGNFPGRFSGRQFSNSRSEMNVSTLELGDSALYLCASILGTGLRNEQFFGPGTRLTVL.

J is TRBJ2-3 and V is TRBV5-6; the match to TRBD2 covers 11 bases. Trimming cost V 4 bases and J 8 bases; bases outside gene matches: 6. Germline V gene lookup returns CDR1 SGHDT and CDR2 YYEEEE. This CDR3 contains 14 residues. The CDR3 region is CASSPTGTSGTQYF. The CDR3 DNA follows: TGTGCCAGCAGCCCAACCGGGACTAGCGGTACGCAGTATTTT.

The chain combines TRBV7-3 with TRBJ1-1, with D perhaps matching TRBD1 (5 bases). The germline V and J ends were trimmed by 3 bases and 5 bases, with 10 bases remaining between them. CDR1 and CDR2 from the germline V gene are SGHTA and FQGTGA. This CDR3 has 13 amino acids. CDR3 coding DNA: TGTGCCAGCAGCTTGGGGGGTGGGACTGAAGCTTTCTTT. Residues: CASSLGGGTEAFF.

CDR3 region: CASYDAVVAAHNEQFF. CDR3 sequence (DNA): TGTGCCAGCTACGACGCTGTGGTAGCGGCTCACAATGAGCAGTTCTTC. This sequence joins TRBV18 and TRBJ2-1, with D maybe TRBD2 (6 bases). The CDR3 runs 16 residues. Germline V gene lookup returns CDR1 KGHSH and CDR2 LQKENI. V was cut by 7 bases and J by 5 bases, with 21 bases left in between. Full variable domain (outside the CDR3, taken from reference TRBV18 and TRBJ2-1): NAGVMQNPRHLVRRRGQEARLRCSPMKGHSHVYWYRQLPEEGLKFMVYLQKENIIDESGMPKERFSAEFPKEGPSILRIQQVVRGDSAAYFCASYDAVVAAHNEQFFGPGTRLTVL.

The J gene is TRBJ2-1, the V gene TRBV11-2; weak D call: TRBD2 (6 bases). CDR3 size: 15 residues. Trimming pared 3 bases from V and 0 bases from J, leaving 9 bases between. The germline V gene has CDR1 SGHAT and CDR2 FQNNGV. The CDR3 DNA follows: TGTGCCAGCAGCTTCCGGGAGTTCTCCTACAATGAGCAGTTCTTC. Its translation is CASSFREFSYNEQFF.

CDR3 nucleotides: TGTGCCAGCAGCGAGGGGGCGCATATCTACGAGCAGTACTTC. Translation gives CASSEGAHIYEQYF. The chain couples TRBV9 to TRBJ2-7, with 7 bases identical to TRBD1. The germline V gene has CDR1 SGDLS and CDR2 YYNGEE. V was clipped by 3 bases and J by 3 bases; unmatched bases: 6. The length of the CDR3 is 14 residues.